This entry is about one T cell receptor (beta chain). What it binds is unknown. For CDR3 and TCR beta VDJ profiling, genomic DNA was the template used. TCRdb reanalysed the reads using MiXCR and keeps one entry per CDR3 protein. The sample records approximately 200,000 distinct CDR3 sequences, roughly half being singletons. This record comes from a study of CD8+CD57+ T cells in acquired aplastic anemia. Study in general: Isolated CD4+ and CD8+ cells, once sorted, yielded DNA averaging around 3 ug. CD4+ cell libraries from healthy donors averaged about 11 million reads.

Broader study findings: Overlapping CD8+ CDR3 repertoires of patients and controls contained around 31 shared sequences. No significant patient-versus-control difference appeared in CD8+ Simpson's diversity.

Sequenced sample: sorted CD4+, CD8+, or CD8+CD57+ T cells (not recorded which) from PBMCs. The receptor comes from a human donor in good health, serving as a control.

The CDR3 coding sequence is TGCAGCGTTGAAGTGGCGGGGACAGGGGCAGATACGCAGTATTTT. Amino acids: CSVEVAGTGADTQYF. This chain uses TRBV29-1 with TRBJ2-3; 10 bases align to TRBD1. Germline V gene data show CDR1 as SQVTM and CDR2 as ANQGSEA. The V and J ends lost 1 base and 4 bases, in that order; junction bases with no gene match: 5. The CDR3 extends over 15 amino acids.